This is a list of T cell receptor beta chains from one sample in a study of human T cells and chemical hapten exposure. A single record per CDR3 protein comes from TCRdb applying MiXCR to the RACE reads. Among a few hundred thousand distinct CDR3 sequences listed, about 6.9% were seen once. The sample consisted of whole blood, taken in connection with sensitization to the hapten diphenylcyclopropenone (DPC). These receptors came from a woman aged 18-35 years with alopecia areata. Some clones in this sample may be carry-over from other donors' samples. CDR3s include the opening cysteine and the closing phenylalanine or tryptophan. A D gene is named only where the DNA matches it firmly. A row's size may be missing; if present it is once, few, many or a size class.

J | D | size | V | DNA | CDR3
TRBJ2-2 | . | few | TRBV21-1 | TGTGCCAGCCGGCCCCGGACAGGGGAGGTAACCGGGGAGCTGTTTTTT | CASRPRTGEVTGELFF
TRBJ2-1 | . | many | TRBV29-1 | TGCAGCGTTGAAGTGCCCCAAGACCCCTACAATGAGCAGTTCTTC | CSVEVPQDPYNEQFF
TRBJ1-6 | . | many | TRBV20-1 | TGCAGCGCCGGATCCTCCCAGCATAATTCACCCCTCCACTTT | CSAGSSQHNSPLHF
TRBJ2-3 | . | many | TRBV10-3 | TGTGCCATCAGTGAGTCCCCAGATACGCAGTATTTT | CAISESPDTQYF
TRBJ1-6 | . | many | TRBV20-1 | TGCAGTGCTAGTGGTGGCGTCGGGAATTCACCCCTCCACTTT | CSASGGVGNSPLHF
TRBJ2-3 | TRBD2 | few | TRBV2 | TGTGCCAGCAGTATACGAGCGGGGGGCACAGATACGCAGTATTTT | CASSIRAGGTDTQYF
TRBJ2-2 | TRBD1 | . | TRBV12-5 | TGTGCTAGTGGCTTACAGGGGGCTACCGGGGAGCTGTTTTTT | CASGLQGATGELFF
TRBJ1-5 | . | many | TRBV28 | TGTGCCAGCACCAACGGGGTGGGTCAGCCCCAGCATTTT | CASTNGVGQPQHF
TRBJ1-6 | . | many | TRBV9 | TGTGCCAGCAGCGTAGCTACTGGGGAAGGTTCACCCCTCCACTTT | CASSVATGEGSPLHF
TRBJ1-2 | TRBD1 | . | TRBV18 | TGTGCCAGCTCACCCGGGGACAGGGGGCGCACAGGTGGCTACACCTTC | CASSPGDRGRTGGYTF
TRBJ1-5 | . | many | TRBV18 | TGTGCCAGCTCACCCGCAGGACAGATCAATCAGCCCCAGCATTTT | CASSPAGQINQPQHF
TRBJ2-4 | . | many | TRBV18 | TGTGCCAGCTCACCGGGTAGGGAGGACATTCAGTACTTC | CASSPGREDIQYF
TRBJ1-2 | . | . | TRBV24-1 | TGTGCCACCAGTGGGGGACCCCCCGAATATGGCTACACCTTC | CATSGGPPEYGYTF
TRBJ2-3 | TRBD2 | many | TRBV4-2 | TGTGCCAGCAGCCCCCGGACTAGCGGGGGGCTCACAGATACGCAGTATTTT | CASSPRTSGGLTDTQYF
TRBJ2-7 | . | many | TRBV6-6 | TGTGCCAGCAGTTACTCGTCGGCCGGGTTAGGGCAGTACTTC | CASSYSSAGLGQYF
TRBJ2-1 | TRBD2 | few | TRBV11-3 | TGTGCCAGCAGCCCGGGACTAGCTCTTTCCTACAATGAGCAGTTCTTC | CASSPGLALSYNEQFF
TRBJ2-7 | TRBD2 | . | TRBV9 | TGTGCCAGCAGCGTAGCTACGCGGGGGGGCCTCAACGAGCAGTACTTC | CASSVATRGGLNEQYF
TRBJ1-3 | TRBD1 | few | TRBV4-2 | TGTGCCAGCAGCCTCCAGCTATCCGGGACAGGGCCCGGAAACACCATATATTTT | CASSLQLSGTGPGNTIYF
TRBJ1-1 | . | many | TRBV5-1 | TGCGCCAATCGCCTCCGGGACCCTGAAGCTTTCTTT | CANRLRDPEAFF
TRBJ2-2 | TRBD1 | . | TRBV7-2 | TGTGCCAGCAGCTTGGACAGGGGGCCCGGGGAGCTGTTTTTT | CASSLDRGPGELFF
TRBJ2-3 | TRBD1 | many | TRBV7-3 | TGTGCCAGCAGCTTGGACAGGACCAGCACAGATACGCAGTATTTT | CASSLDRTSTDTQYF
TRBJ1-5 | TRBD1 | many | TRBV3-1 | TGTGCCAGCAGCCGTGGGACAGGGGACCCTAGCAATCAGCCCCAGCATTTT | CASSRGTGDPSNQPQHF
TRBJ1-6 | . | many | TRBV4-3 | TGCGCCAGCAGCCAAGTTGCTGACTTTAATTCACCCCTCCACTTT | CASSQVADFNSPLHF
TRBJ1-1 | . | many | TRBV29-1 | TGCAGCGTCCCAGCGGGGAATGAAGCTTTCTTT | CSVPAGNEAFF
TRBJ2-7 | TRBD2 | few | TRBV12-3/TRBV12-4 | TGTGCCAGCAGTTTTGATATCGGCGGGGGGACCTACGAGCAGTACTTC | CASSFDIGGGTYEQYF
TRBJ2-1 | TRBD2 | . | TRBV29-1 | TGCAGCGTTAGGCGGGGGGAGAATGAGCAGTTCTTC | CSVRRGENEQFF
TRBJ1-2 | TRBD1 | few | TRBV6-1 | TGTGCCAGCAGTTCCCGGGACAGGGGGCCCTTTAACTATGGCTACACCTTC | CASSSRDRGPFNYGYTF
TRBJ1-5 | . | many | TRBV7-2 | TGTGCCAGCAGCTTCATCTACGATGGGAATCAGCCCCAGCATTTT | CASSFIYDGNQPQHF
TRBJ1-6 | . | few | TRBV4-2 | TGTGCCAGCAGCCAAGGAAGATTGGGGCTCCACTTT | CASSQGRLGLHF
TRBJ1-5 | . | few | TRBV6-2/TRBV6-3 | TGTGCCACCATGGAATTTAGCAAAAAGCCCCAGCATTTT | CATMEFSKKPQHF
TRBJ2-4 | . | once | TRBV2 | TGTGCCAGCAGTTTCAAGGTTGAAAACATTCAGTACTTC | CASSFKVENIQYF
TRBJ1-1 | . | many | TRBV5-6 | TGTGCCAGCAGCTTGTATCAGTCTTTCACTGAAGCTTTCTTT | CASSLYQSFTEAFF
TRBJ2-1 | . | many | TRBV5-5 | TGTGCCAGCCGAAAACAGGGTTACAATGAGCAGTTCTTC | CASRKQGYNEQFF
TRBJ1-3 | TRBD1 | . | TRBV4-2 | TGTGCCAGCAGCCAAGTTCCAGGGGGGGACTCTGGAAACACCATATATTTT | CASSQVPGGDSGNTIYF
TRBJ2-3 | TRBD2 | . | TRBV7-2 | TGTGCCAGCAGCTTCTACATCTCGGGACTAGCGGGGGCAGATACGCAGTATTTT | CASSFYISGLAGADTQYF
TRBJ2-7 | . | few | TRBV7-8 | TGTGCCAGCAGCTTAGGGTCCCGTCGGTACTTC | CASSLGSRRYF
TRBJ2-4 | . | . | TRBV28 | TGTGCCAGCAGTGGGACTGACAAAAACATTCAGTACTTC | CASSGTDKNIQYF
TRBJ2-1 | . | . | TRBV6-2/TRBV6-3 | TGTGCCAGCAGTTACCAGCTAGCCTACTACAATGAGCAGTTCTTC | CASSYQLAYYNEQFF
TRBJ2-3 | . | few | TRBV28 | TGTGCCAGCAGCAACCACCCTGACGCGACAGATACGCAGTATTTT | CASSNHPDATDTQYF
TRBJ1-6 | TRBD1 | . | TRBV7-2 | TGTGCCAGCAGCTTAGGCAGGGGGCATAATTCACCCCTCCACTTT | CASSLGRGHNSPLHF
TRBJ1-5 | . | few | TRBV7-2 | TGTGCCAGCAGCATGCCAGGCAATCAGCCCCAGCATTTT | CASSMPGNQPQHF
TRBJ2-3 | . | . | TRBV20-1 | TGCAGTGCTAGAGATCTAATGACAGGAACAGATACGCAGTATTTT | CSARDLMTGTDTQYF
TRBJ2-5 | . | . | TRBV7-8 | TGTGCCAGCAGCTTACCAGAATTACAAGAGACCCAGTACTTC | CASSLPELQETQYF
TRBJ2-3 | TRBD1 | many | TRBV10-3 | TGTGCCATCAGTGAGCCCGGACAGGGGGCCACAGATACGCAGTATTTT | CAISEPGQGATDTQYF
TRBJ2-1 | . | . | TRBV6-5 | TGTGCCAGCAGCCGAATCACACGGAGCTCCTACAATGAGCAGTTCTTC | CASSRITRSSYNEQFF
TRBJ2-2 | . | few | TRBV10-3 | TGTGCCATCAGTGAGATAGGGACGGCGAACACCGGGGAGCTGTTTTTT | CAISEIGTANTGELFF
TRBJ1-5 | . | . | TRBV4-2 | TGTGCCAGCAGCCAAGGGACTCGCGATCCGACGGGGCCCCAGCATTTT | CASSQGTRDPTGPQHF
TRBJ2-3 | . | few | TRBV20-1 | TGCAGTGCTAGAGAGGTCGCCCGCACAGATACGCAGTATTTT | CSAREVARTDTQYF
TRBJ1-2 | TRBD1 | few | TRBV7-2 | TGTGCCAGCAGCTTAGTCGGACAGGGGCGAAATGGCTACACCTTC | CASSLVGQGRNGYTF
TRBJ1-1 | . | few | TRBV7-2 | TGTGCCAGCAGCTTTGGAGGACAACCTGAAGCTTTCTTT | CASSFGGQPEAFF
TRBJ1-1 | . | many | TRBV7-9 | TGTGCCAGCAGCTTTGTCGGGACGAACACTGAAGCTTTCTTT | CASSFVGTNTEAFF
TRBJ2-4 | . | . | TRBV24-1 | TGTGCCACCAGTCTCCCCCGGCTTATAGGGGGCAAAAACATTCAGTACTTC | CATSLPRLIGGKNIQYF